The entry that follows covers one T cell receptor (beta chain) sequence. The record originates from a study of blood T cell repertoires in COVID-19. In the authors' workflow: Nucleated cell counts were estimated from reference gene primer amplification. Using immunoSEQ multiplex PCR, the repertoire was profiled, and TCRdb retains in-frame clones only, with some absent. V, J and clone size are those of that table, while D and trimming were read from the DNA. This table has tens of thousands of clones, approximately 80% appearing once. The V gene end was trimmed by 8 bases and the J gene end by 4 bases; junction bases not matched to a gene: 3. Germline lookup yields CDR1 PRHDT and CDR2 FYEKMQ (reference sequence). This CDR3 comprises 12 residues.

The chain links TRBV13 to TRBJ2-3; 7 nucleotides align to TRBD2. This TCR derives from a man aged 45-60 years with COVID-19, enrolled during active disease. The sequencing input was peripheral blood. CDR3 sequence reads: CASGRASDTQYF. For the CDR3, the DNA is TGTGCCAGCGGGAGGGCGTCAGATACGCAGTATTTT.